The 9 T cell receptor beta chains given below trace back to one sample, sequenced in a study of T cell responses to AZD1222 COVID-19 vaccine. The assay was immunoSEQ multiplex PCR, and TCRdb's table has in-frame clones only and misses some. The profile shows around 140,000 clones, almost 95% of them singletons. Sequenced here: peripheral blood, sampled 28 days after the second AZD1222 dose. The receptor source for this set is an adult who received the AZD1222 COVID-19 vaccine.

The J gene is TRBJ1-2, the V gene TRBV5-1; tentatively, D is TRBD1 (6 bases). Germline V gene sequence: CDR1 SGHRS, CDR2 YFSETQ. The length of the CDR3 is 16 residues. V lost 0 bases to trimming and J lost 2 bases, with 14 bases between them. CDR3 protein: CASSLAVGARNYGYTF. The CDR3 nucleotides read TGCGCCAGCAGCTTGGCCGTGGGGGCAAGGAACTATGGCTACACCTTC.

This clone was counted between two and nine times. Other nucleotide sequences from this sample produce the same CDR3. The genes are TRBV2 and TRBJ1-2; a possible D gene is TRBD1 (5 bases). The CDR3 is 13 residues long. The germline CDR1 and CDR2 sequences are SNHLY and FYNNEI. V lost 2 bases and J 4 bases, leaving 8 bases between the germline ends. CDR3 bases: TGTGCCAGCAGTGAACAGGGCTCCTATGGCTACACCTTC. This translates into CASSEQGSYGYTF.

J is TRBJ2-1 and V is TRBV9; D unclear. CDR1 and CDR2 from the germline V gene are SGDLS and YYNGEE. With 0 bases removed from V and 6 bases from J, the gap between germline ends came to 7 bases. The CDR3 runs 13 residues. CDR3 loop: CASSVDNGNEQFF. The DNA of the CDR3 is TGTGCCAGCAGCGTAGACAATGGCAATGAGCAGTTCTTC.

The J gene is TRBJ2-1, the V gene TRBV12-2; the table gives TRBD2 as D, unverified against the DNA. TRBV12-2 is marked as a pseudogene. The CDR3 loop spans 16 amino acids. The CDR3 loop is CACKVAGCFSYNEQFF. The CDR3, as DNA: TGTGCTTGTAAGGTAGCGGGATGCTTCTCCTACAATGAGCAGTTCTTC.

The chain links TRBV6-4 to TRBJ2-2; D is perhaps TRBD1 (6 bases). The CDR3 loop spans 14 amino acids. Germline assignment: CDR1 MRHNA and CDR2 SNTAGT. The V end was cut by 7 bases, the J end by 5 bases, with 14 bases between. In DNA, the CDR3 is TGTGCCAGCAAGACGAACAGGGAAACCGGGGAGCTGTTTTTT. Translating it yields CASKTNRETGELFF.

This chain links TRBV19 with TRBJ1-1, with TRBD1 identical over 10 bases. The CDR3 is 15 residues long. Trimming removed 4 bases from V and 1 base from J; junction bases left unmatched: 3. CDR1 and CDR2 (germline): LNHDA, SQIVND (reference sequence). The chain's CDR3 is CASSRGDRGNTEAFF. The CDR3 DNA is TGTGCCAGTAGTAGGGGGGACAGGGGGAACACTGAAGCTTTCTTT.

The rearrangement links TRBV6-6 to TRBJ1-1; a possible D gene is TRBD1 (6 bases). This CDR3 contains 14 residues. Trimming removed 10 bases at V and 5 bases at J, with 20 bases between. Germline V CDR1 and CDR2: MNHNY, SVGAGI (reference sequence). The CDR3 DNA reads as TGTGCCACCAAGTTCTCAGGGGCGAGTACTGAAGCTTTCTTT. The encoded protein is CATKFSGASTEAFF.

This clone showed up just once. This sequence joins TRBV2 and TRBJ2-1, with D tentatively TRBD1 (6 bases). Germline V gene lookup returns CDR1 SNHLY and CDR2 FYNNEI. The CDR3 has 13 amino acids. V was shortened by 6 bases and J by 3 bases, with 9 bases between the two germline ends. The chain's CDR3 is CASRRDNYNEQFF. CDR3 in DNA: TGTGCCAGCAGGAGGGACAACTACAATGAGCAGTTCTTC.

The V and J genes are TRBV5-4 and TRBJ1-1; D unresolved. The CDR3 runs 14 residues. Trimming took 4 bases from V and 1 from J, leaving 11 bases between them. Germline CDR1 and CDR2: SGHNT and YYREEE (reference sequence). The DNA for the CDR3 is TGTGCCAGCAGCCGTCAATTGGGGAACACTGAAGCTTTCTTT. Translation gives CASSRQLGNTEAFF.